These T cell receptor beta chains were read from a single sample in a study of monozygotic twins with inflammatory bowel disease. One entry per CDR3 protein, without DNA, is what TCRdb gives after re-calling the 5' RACE reads. The sample table sets out under 150,000 distinct CDR3 sequences. What was sequenced was blood. The receptors stem from a human donor with ulcerative colitis or Crohn's disease, or a healthy co-twin of an affected twin (not recorded which). CDR3s include the opening cysteine and the closing phenylalanine or tryptophan. Clone size is given for some rows only: seen once, a few or many times, or a class if the clone is expanded.

J gene: TRBJ2-2
clone size: .
V gene: TRBV19
CDR3 protein: CASALLAGADTGELFF

J gene: TRBJ1-2
clone size: .
V gene: TRBV5-8
CDR3 protein: CASSLVVTDYGYTF

J gene: TRBJ1-5
clone size: .
V gene: TRBV5-1
CDR3 protein: CASSTGQGNQPQHF

J gene: TRBJ1-1
clone size: .
V gene: TRBV3-1
CDR3 protein: CASSQEWTAEAFF

J gene: TRBJ1-1
clone size: .
V gene: TRBV20-1
CDR3 protein: CSALRTVWNTEAFF

J gene: TRBJ1-1
clone size: .
V gene: TRBV29-1
CDR3 protein: CSVGEGVDTEAFF

J gene: TRBJ1-6
clone size: .
V gene: TRBV2
CDR3 protein: CASTRESNSPLHF

J gene: TRBJ2-1
clone size: .
V gene: TRBV20-1
CDR3 protein: CSARPFRLASKDEQFF

J gene: TRBJ2-7
clone size: .
V gene: TRBV20-1
CDR3 protein: CSAPGAARSSYEQYF

J gene: TRBJ2-2
clone size: medium-sized
V gene: TRBV5-1
CDR3 protein: CASSLRDKNTGELFF

J gene: TRBJ2-3
clone size: .
V gene: TRBV6-5
CDR3 protein: CASSLTGTSVTDTQYF

J gene: TRBJ2-7
clone size: .
V gene: TRBV7-9
CDR3 protein: CASSIRGYEQYF

J gene: TRBJ1-1
clone size: .
V gene: TRBV12-3/TRBV12-4
CDR3 protein: CASSSGQGSDFF

J gene: TRBJ1-5
clone size: .
V gene: TRBV18
CDR3 protein: CASSPTDGPQHF

J gene: TRBJ1-3
clone size: .
V gene: TRBV5-1
CDR3 protein: CASSLGGSSSGNTIYF

J gene: TRBJ2-1
clone size: .
V gene: TRBV20-1
CDR3 protein: CSAGTSGGVSLTNEQFF

J gene: TRBJ2-7
clone size: .
V gene: TRBV27
CDR3 protein: CASSHGTGAIDEQYF

J gene: TRBJ2-5
clone size: .
V gene: TRBV15
CDR3 protein: CATSRDIQETQYF

J gene: TRBJ2-7
clone size: .
V gene: TRBV6-5
CDR3 protein: CASSYWGMGYF

J gene: TRBJ1-6
clone size: .
V gene: TRBV30
CDR3 protein: CAWKRQGVGEPLHF

J gene: TRBJ1-5
clone size: .
V gene: TRBV19
CDR3 protein: CASSPRWGQANQPQHF

J gene: TRBJ2-7
clone size: .
V gene: TRBV30
CDR3 protein: CAWSALLWAGEQYF

J gene: TRBJ2-1
clone size: .
V gene: TRBV12-3/TRBV12-4
CDR3 protein: CASTQGTSGDNEQFF

J gene: TRBJ2-1
clone size: .
V gene: TRBV4-3
CDR3 protein: CASSQDGQGRYNEQFF

J gene: TRBJ2-3
clone size: .
V gene: TRBV7-9
CDR3 protein: CASSLAGLTTDTQYF

J gene: TRBJ2-4
clone size: .
V gene: TRBV3-1
CDR3 protein: CASSLGSGGENIQYF

J gene: TRBJ2-5
clone size: .
V gene: TRBV18
CDR3 protein: CASSPPSRGVQETQYF

J gene: TRBJ2-2
clone size: .
V gene: TRBV11-2
CDR3 protein: CASSPPTGLGTGELFF

J gene: TRBJ1-2
clone size: .
V gene: TRBV5-1
CDR3 protein: CASSSAMGMDYGYTF

J gene: TRBJ2-6
clone size: .
V gene: TRBV12-3/TRBV12-4
CDR3 protein: CASSLGQGVRTFSGANVLTF

J gene: TRBJ2-7
clone size: .
V gene: TRBV7-2
CDR3 protein: CASSFPSSGYEQYF

J gene: TRBJ1-1
clone size: .
V gene: TRBV7-3
CDR3 protein: CASSSTGGFGEAFF

J gene: TRBJ2-1
clone size: .
V gene: TRBV6-2/TRBV6-3
CDR3 protein: CASRRGQYSRNEQFF

J gene: TRBJ2-3
clone size: .
V gene: TRBV12-2
CDR3 protein: CASRLGPLFWRGVKGTQYF

J gene: TRBJ2-7
clone size: .
V gene: TRBV7-2
CDR3 protein: CASSLVGITYEQYF

J gene: TRBJ2-7
clone size: .
V gene: TRBV20-1
CDR3 protein: CSAETGTGVSDEQYF

J gene: TRBJ2-1
clone size: .
V gene: TRBV5-1
CDR3 protein: CASSFGGGDSYNEQFF

J gene: TRBJ1-1
clone size: .
V gene: TRBV20-1
CDR3 protein: CSASQDRGTEAFF

J gene: TRBJ1-6
clone size: .
V gene: TRBV29-1
CDR3 protein: CSASTGWENSPLHF

J gene: TRBJ1-2
clone size: .
V gene: TRBV20-1
CDR3 protein: CSAAPGTGWGYTF

J gene: TRBJ2-7
clone size: .
V gene: TRBV30
CDR3 protein: CAWLQGTRVGYEQYF

J gene: TRBJ2-3
clone size: .
V gene: TRBV20-1
CDR3 protein: CSARVAGAPDTQYF

J gene: TRBJ2-7
clone size: .
V gene: TRBV6-1
CDR3 protein: CASSEAISALAGPRSYEQYF

J gene: TRBJ2-2
clone size: .
V gene: TRBV20-1
CDR3 protein: CSAKGTVNTGELFF

J gene: TRBJ2-7
clone size: .
V gene: TRBV7-2
CDR3 protein: CASSLGRAGEQYF

J gene: TRBJ2-2
clone size: .
V gene: TRBV6-2/TRBV6-3
CDR3 protein: CASSYLAGALNTGELFF

J gene: TRBJ2-5
clone size: .
V gene: TRBV29-1
CDR3 protein: CSVKRDRALRGQETQYF

J gene: TRBJ2-3
clone size: .
V gene: TRBV7-6
CDR3 protein: CASSSLGASGGSTDTQYF

J gene: TRBJ2-1
clone size: .
V gene: TRBV5-4
CDR3 protein: CASSLPLGRTQLRGSYNEQFF

J gene: TRBJ2-7
clone size: .
V gene: TRBV7-8
CDR3 protein: CASSRGGIQTYEQYF

J gene: TRBJ2-7
clone size: .
V gene: TRBV11-1
CDR3 protein: CASSLGTALGEQYF

J gene: TRBJ2-3
clone size: .
V gene: TRBV5-1
CDR3 protein: CASSLAQGSRGTQYF

J gene: TRBJ2-3
clone size: .
V gene: TRBV7-2
CDR3 protein: CASSFSTGDTQYF

J gene: TRBJ2-2
clone size: .
V gene: TRBV7-8
CDR3 protein: CASSLGLAATGELFF

J gene: TRBJ2-2
clone size: .
V gene: TRBV7-2
CDR3 protein: CASSLTRAGHTGELFF

J gene: TRBJ1-1
clone size: .
V gene: TRBV5-6
CDR3 protein: CASSLWQNTEAFF

J gene: TRBJ2-4
clone size: .
V gene: TRBV6-5
CDR3 protein: CASGGNKNMQYF

J gene: TRBJ2-3
clone size: .
V gene: TRBV7-3
CDR3 protein: CASSLRSSGGDTQYF

J gene: TRBJ2-1
clone size: .
V gene: TRBV24-1
CDR3 protein: CATSDFRGKAYNEQFF

J gene: TRBJ1-2
clone size: .
V gene: TRBV4-2
CDR3 protein: CASSQGGRGQGSYGYTF